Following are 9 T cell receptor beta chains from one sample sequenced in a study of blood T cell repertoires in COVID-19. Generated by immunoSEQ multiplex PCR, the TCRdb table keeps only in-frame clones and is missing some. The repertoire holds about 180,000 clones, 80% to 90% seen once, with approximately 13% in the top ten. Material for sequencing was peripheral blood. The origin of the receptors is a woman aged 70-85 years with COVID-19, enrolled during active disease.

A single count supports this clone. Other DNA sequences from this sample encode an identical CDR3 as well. The CDR3 here is CASSLGLAGSYEQYF. Here the CDR3 DNA reads TGCGCCAGCAGCTTGGGACTAGCGGGAAGCTACGAGCAGTACTTC. The V call is TRBV5-1, the J call TRBJ2-7; TRBD2 agrees at 11 bases. Germline assignment: CDR1 SGHRS and CDR2 YFSETQ. The trim removed 0 bases at V and 3 bases at J, leaving 2 bases unmatched. This CDR3 region has 15 residues.

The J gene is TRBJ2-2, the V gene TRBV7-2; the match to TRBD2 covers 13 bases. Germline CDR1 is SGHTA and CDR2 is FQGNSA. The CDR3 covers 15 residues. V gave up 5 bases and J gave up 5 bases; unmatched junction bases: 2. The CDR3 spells CASSPGLAGTGELFF. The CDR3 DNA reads TGTGCCAGCAGCCCGGGACTAGCGGGGACCGGGGAGCTGTTTTTT.

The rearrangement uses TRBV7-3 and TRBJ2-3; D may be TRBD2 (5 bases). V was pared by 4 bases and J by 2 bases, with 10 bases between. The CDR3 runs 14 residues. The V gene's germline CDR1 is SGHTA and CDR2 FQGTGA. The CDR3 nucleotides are TGTGCCAGCAGCTCTGGACTCGACACAGATACGCAGTATTTT. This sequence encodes CASSSGLDTDTQYF.

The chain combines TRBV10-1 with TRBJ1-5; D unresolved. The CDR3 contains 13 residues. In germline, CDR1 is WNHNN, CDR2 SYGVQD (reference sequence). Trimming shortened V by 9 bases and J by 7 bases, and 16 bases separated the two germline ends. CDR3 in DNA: TGCGCCAGTTGCCGGGGAGCGAGGCAGCCCCAGCATTTT. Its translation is CASCRGARQPQHF.

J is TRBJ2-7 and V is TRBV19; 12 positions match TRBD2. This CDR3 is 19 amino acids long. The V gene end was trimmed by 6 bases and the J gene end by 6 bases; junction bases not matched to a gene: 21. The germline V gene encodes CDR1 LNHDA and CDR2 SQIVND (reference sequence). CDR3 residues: CASRTRGLAGRRAASEQYF. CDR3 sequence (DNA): TGTGCCAGTAGGACCCGCGGACTAGCGGGACGTCGCGCCGCTAGCGAGCAGTACTTC.

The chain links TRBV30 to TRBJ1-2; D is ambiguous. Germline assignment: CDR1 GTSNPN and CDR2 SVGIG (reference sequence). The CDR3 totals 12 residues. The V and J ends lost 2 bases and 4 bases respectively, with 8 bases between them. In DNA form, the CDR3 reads TGTGCCTGGAGTCTAACGGGCTATGGCTACACCTTC. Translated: CAWSLTGYGYTF.

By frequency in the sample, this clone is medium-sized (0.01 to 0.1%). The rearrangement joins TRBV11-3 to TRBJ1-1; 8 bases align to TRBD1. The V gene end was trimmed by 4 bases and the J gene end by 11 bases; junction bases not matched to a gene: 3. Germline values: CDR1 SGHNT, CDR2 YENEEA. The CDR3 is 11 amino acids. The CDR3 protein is CASSSRTGAFF. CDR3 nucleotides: TGTGCCAGCAGCTCCCGGACAGGGGCTTTCTTT.

CDR3 DNA: TGTGCCAGCAGCTTAGCGCCGACAGGGAATTCACCCCTCCACTTT. The encoded protein is CASSLAPTGNSPLHF. The chain has TRBV11-1 and TRBJ1-6; TRBD1 matches 7 bases. The CDR3 spans 15 residues. V lost 0 bases, J lost 7 bases, and 3 bases stayed unmatched. Germline CDR1 SGHAT, CDR2 FQDESV (reference sequence).

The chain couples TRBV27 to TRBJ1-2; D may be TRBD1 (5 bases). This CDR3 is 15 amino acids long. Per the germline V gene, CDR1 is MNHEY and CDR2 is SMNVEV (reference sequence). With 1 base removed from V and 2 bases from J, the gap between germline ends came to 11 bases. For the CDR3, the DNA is TGTGCCAGCAGTTTATTTGGGGCGGAGAACTATGGCTACACCTTC. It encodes CASSLFGAENYGYTF.